The sequence of this T cell receptor (beta chain) was determined in a study of T cell responses to AZD1222 COVID-19 vaccine. Study summary: Investigators merged groups given second doses at roughly 4 or roughly 12 weeks. Points from the study as a whole: An increase in Spike-specific TCR breadth and depth was observed after two AZD1222 doses. Possibly, clonal diversity was underestimated; donors were largely white British and included more females. At study baseline, merely a handful of AZD1222 recipients were seropositive.

With regard to this clone: Its matching antigen is unknown.

V shed 4 bases and J shed 3 bases, with 10 bases lying between them. Looked up from germline, CDR1 is SGHNT and CDR2 is YYREEE (reference sequence). The CDR3 has 14 residues. Clones were read by immunoSEQ multiplex PCR, and TCRdb kept only the in-frame ones, dropping some. The table lists about 29,000 clones, about 93% of them singletons. The material sequenced was peripheral blood, taken on day 0 of AZD1222 vaccination. This chain connects TRBV5-4 to TRBJ1-4; no clear D gene. The sequence derives from an adult in good health. The CDR3 region is CASSLKVANEKLFF. DNA of the CDR3: TGTGCCAGCAGCCTCAAAGTCGCTAATGAAAAACTGTTTTTT. Filled out from reference TRBV5-4 and TRBJ1-4, the complete variable domain reads ETGVTQSPTHLIKTRGQQVTLRCSSQSGHNTVSWYQQALGQGPQFIFQYYREEENGRGNFPPRFSGLQFPNYSSELNVNALELDDSALYLCASSLKVANEKLFFGSGTQLSVL.